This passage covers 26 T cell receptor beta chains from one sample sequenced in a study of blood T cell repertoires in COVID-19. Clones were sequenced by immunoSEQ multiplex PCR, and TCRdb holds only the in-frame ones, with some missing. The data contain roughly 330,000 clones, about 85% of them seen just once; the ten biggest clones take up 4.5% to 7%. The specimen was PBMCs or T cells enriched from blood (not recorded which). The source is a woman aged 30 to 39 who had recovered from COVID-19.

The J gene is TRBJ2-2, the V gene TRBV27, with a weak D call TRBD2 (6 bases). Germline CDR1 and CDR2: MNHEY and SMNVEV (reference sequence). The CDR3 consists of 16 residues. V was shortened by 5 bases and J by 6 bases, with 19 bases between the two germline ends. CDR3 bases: TGTGCCAGCAGTAAAATTAGCGGCATGAATCCCGGGGAGCTGTTTTTT. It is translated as CASSKISGMNPGELFF.

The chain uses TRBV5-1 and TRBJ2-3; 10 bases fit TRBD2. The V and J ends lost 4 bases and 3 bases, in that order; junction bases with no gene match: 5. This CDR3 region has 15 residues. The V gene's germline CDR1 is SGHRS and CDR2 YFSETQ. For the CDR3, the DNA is TGCGCCAGCAGCCCCGGGACTAGCGTAACAGATACGCAGTATTTT. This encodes CASSPGTSVTDTQYF.

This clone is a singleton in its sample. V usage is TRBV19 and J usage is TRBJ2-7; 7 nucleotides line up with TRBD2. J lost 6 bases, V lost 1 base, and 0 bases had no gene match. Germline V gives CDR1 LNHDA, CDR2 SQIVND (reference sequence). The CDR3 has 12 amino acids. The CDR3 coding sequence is TGTGCCAGTAGTATAGGCGGGAGCGAGCAGTACTTC. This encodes CASSIGGSEQYF.

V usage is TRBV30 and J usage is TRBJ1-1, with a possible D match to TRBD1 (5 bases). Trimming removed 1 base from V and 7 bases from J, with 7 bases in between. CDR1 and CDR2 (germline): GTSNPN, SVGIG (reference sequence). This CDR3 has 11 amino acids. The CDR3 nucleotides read TGTGCCTGGAGTGGGACAATTGAAGCTTTCTTT. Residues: CAWSGTIEAFF.

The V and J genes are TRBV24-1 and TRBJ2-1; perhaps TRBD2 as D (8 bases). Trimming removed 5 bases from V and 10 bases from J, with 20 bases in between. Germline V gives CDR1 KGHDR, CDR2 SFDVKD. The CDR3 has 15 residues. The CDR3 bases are TGTGCCACCAGTGCCCGGGAGGGGGCCCCTGGGGAGCAGTTCTTC. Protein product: CATSAREGAPGEQFF.

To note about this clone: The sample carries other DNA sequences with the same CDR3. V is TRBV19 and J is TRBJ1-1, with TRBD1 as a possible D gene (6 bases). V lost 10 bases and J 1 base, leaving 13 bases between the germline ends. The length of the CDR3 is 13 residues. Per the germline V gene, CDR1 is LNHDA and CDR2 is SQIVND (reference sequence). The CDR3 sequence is CATKGHKNTEAFF. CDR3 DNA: TGTGCCACCAAGGGACATAAGAACACTGAAGCTTTCTTT.

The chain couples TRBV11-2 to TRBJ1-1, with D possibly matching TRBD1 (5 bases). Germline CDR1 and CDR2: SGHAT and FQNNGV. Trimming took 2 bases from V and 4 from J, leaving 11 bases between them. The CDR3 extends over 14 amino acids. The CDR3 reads CASSLSQGITEAFF. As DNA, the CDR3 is TGTGCCAGCAGCTTATCCCAGGGAATCACTGAAGCTTTCTTT.

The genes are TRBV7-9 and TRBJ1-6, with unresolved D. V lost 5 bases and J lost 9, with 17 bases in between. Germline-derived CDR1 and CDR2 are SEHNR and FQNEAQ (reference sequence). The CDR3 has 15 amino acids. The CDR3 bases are TGTGCCAGCAGCCATGACCGGGTGCGGGGTTCACCCCTCCACTTT. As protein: CASSHDRVRGSPLHF.

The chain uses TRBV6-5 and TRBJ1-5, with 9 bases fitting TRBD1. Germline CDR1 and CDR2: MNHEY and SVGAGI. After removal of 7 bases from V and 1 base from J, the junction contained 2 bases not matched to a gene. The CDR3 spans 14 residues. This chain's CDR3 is CASNDRGSNQPQHF. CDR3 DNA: TGTGCCAGCAACGACAGGGGGAGCAATCAGCCCCAGCATTTT.

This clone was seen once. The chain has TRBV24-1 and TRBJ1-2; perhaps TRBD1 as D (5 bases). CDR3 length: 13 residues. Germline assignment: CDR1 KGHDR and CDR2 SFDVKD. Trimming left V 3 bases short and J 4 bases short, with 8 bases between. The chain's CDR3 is CATSDGHGYGYTF. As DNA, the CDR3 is TGTGCCACCAGTGATGGACATGGCTATGGCTACACCTTC.

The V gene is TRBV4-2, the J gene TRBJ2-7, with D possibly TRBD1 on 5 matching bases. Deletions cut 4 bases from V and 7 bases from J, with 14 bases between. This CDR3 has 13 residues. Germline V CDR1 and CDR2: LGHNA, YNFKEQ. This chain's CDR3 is CASSPQLGVEQYF. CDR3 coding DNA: TGTGCCAGCAGCCCCCAGCTAGGGGTAGAGCAGTACTTC.

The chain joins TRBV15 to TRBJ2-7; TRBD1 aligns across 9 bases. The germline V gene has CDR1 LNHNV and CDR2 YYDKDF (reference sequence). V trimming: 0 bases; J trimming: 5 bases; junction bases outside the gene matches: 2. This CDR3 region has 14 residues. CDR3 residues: CATSREDRGDEQYF. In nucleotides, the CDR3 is TGTGCCACCAGCAGAGAGGACAGGGGCGACGAGCAGTACTTC.

The CDR3 spells CACSGQVNTEAFF. The CDR3, as DNA: TGTGCCTGCTCGGGACAAGTGAACACTGAAGCTTTCTTT. V gene TRBV30 combines with J gene TRBJ1-1, with TRBD1 as a possible D gene (6 bases). CDR1 and CDR2 from the germline V gene are GTSNPN and SVGIG (reference sequence). Trimming left V 6 bases short and J 0 bases short, with 11 bases between. The CDR3 extends over 13 amino acids.

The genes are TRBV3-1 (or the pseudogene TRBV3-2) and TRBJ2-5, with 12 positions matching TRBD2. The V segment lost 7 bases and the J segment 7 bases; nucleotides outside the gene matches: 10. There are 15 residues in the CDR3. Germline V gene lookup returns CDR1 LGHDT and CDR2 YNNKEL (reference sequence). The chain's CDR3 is CASTRLAGGDGTQYF. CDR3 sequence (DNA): TGTGCCAGCACCCGGCTAGCGGGGGGGGACGGGACCCAGTACTTC.

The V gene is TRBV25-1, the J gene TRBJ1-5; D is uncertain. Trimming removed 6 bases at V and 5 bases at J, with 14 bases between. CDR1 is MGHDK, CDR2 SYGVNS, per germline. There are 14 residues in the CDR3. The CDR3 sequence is CASSERYSYQPQHF. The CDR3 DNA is TGTGCCAGCAGCGAAAGGTACAGCTATCAGCCCCAGCATTTT.

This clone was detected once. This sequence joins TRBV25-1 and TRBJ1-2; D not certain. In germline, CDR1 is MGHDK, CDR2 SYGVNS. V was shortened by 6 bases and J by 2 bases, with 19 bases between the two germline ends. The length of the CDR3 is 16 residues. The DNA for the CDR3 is TGTGCCAGCAGAGAGGCCTCCGCAGGAGGAAACTATGGCTACACCTTC. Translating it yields CASREASAGGNYGYTF.

CDR3 protein: CASSQGTDPSTDTQYF. CDR3 sequence (DNA): TGTGCCAGCAGCCAAGGGACAGACCCCAGCACAGATACGCAGTATTTT. The rearrangement links TRBV4-2 to TRBJ2-3; D is perhaps TRBD1 (6 bases). Germline V CDR1 and CDR2: LGHNA, YNFKEQ. V was trimmed by 1 base and J by 0 bases, leaving 11 bases between them. This CDR3 region has 16 residues.

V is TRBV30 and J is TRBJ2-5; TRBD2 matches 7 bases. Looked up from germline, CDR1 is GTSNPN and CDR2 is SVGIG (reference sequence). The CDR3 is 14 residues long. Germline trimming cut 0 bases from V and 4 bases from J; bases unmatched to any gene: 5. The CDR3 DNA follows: TGTGCCTGGAGTGTTAAGGGAGGGAGAGAGACCCAGTACTTC. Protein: CAWSVKGGRETQYF.

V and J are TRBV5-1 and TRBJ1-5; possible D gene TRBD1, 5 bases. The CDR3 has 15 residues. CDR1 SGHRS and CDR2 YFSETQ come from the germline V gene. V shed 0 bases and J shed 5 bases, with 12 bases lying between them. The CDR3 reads CASSLVPGSHQPQHF. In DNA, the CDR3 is TGCGCCAGCAGCTTGGTGCCAGGGTCCCATCAGCCCCAGCATTTT. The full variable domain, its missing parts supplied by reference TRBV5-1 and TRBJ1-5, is KAGVTQTPRYLIKTRGQQVTLSCSPISGHRSVSWYQQTPGQGLQFLFEYFSETQRNKGNFPGRFSGRQFSNSRSEMNVSTLELGDSALYLCASSLVPGSHQPQHFGDGTRLSIL.

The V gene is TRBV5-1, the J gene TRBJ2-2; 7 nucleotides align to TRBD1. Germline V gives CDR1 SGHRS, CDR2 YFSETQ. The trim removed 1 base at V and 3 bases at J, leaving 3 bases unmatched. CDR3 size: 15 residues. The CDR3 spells CASSLTQGYTGELFF. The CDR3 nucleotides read TGCGCCAGCAGCTTGACACAGGGGTACACCGGGGAGCTGTTTTTT.

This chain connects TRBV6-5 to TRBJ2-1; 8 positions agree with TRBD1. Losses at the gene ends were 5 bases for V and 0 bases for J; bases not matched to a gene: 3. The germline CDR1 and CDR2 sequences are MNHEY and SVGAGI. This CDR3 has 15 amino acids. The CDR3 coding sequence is TGTGCCAGCAGTAATACAGGGGGCTCCTACAATGAGCAGTTCTTC. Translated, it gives CASSNTGGSYNEQFF.

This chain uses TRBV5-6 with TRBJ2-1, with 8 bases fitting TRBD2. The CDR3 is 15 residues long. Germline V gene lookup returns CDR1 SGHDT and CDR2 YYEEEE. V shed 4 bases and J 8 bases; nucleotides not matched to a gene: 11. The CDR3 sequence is CASSPPGLVFYEQFF. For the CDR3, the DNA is TGTGCCAGCAGCCCTCCGGGACTAGTATTTTATGAGCAGTTCTTC.

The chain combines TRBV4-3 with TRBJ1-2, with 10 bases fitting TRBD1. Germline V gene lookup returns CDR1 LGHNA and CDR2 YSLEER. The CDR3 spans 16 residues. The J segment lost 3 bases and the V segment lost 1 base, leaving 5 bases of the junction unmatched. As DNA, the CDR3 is TGCGCCAGCAGCCAAGCCCCGGGACAGGGGCACTATGGCTACACCTTC. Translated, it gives CASSQAPGQGHYGYTF.

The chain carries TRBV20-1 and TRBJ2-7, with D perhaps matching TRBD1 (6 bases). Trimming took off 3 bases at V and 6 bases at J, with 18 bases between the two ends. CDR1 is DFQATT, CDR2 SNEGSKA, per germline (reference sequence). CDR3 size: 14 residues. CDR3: CSASRTEALGEQYF. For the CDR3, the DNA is TGCAGTGCTAGTAGGACAGAAGCCCTTGGCGAGCAGTACTTC.

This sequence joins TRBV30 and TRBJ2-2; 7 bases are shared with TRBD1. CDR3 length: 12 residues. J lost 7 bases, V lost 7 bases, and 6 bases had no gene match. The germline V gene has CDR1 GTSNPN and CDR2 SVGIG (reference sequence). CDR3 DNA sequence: TGTGCCTTTGGGACAGCATACGGGGAGCTGTTTTTT. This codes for CAFGTAYGELFF.

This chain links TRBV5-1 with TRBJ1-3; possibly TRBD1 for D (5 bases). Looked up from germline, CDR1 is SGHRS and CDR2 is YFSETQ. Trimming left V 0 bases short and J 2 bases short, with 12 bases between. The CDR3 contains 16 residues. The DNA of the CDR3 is TGCGCCAGCAGCTTGGTCTCAGGGCAAGCTGGAAACACCATATATTTT. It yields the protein CASSLVSGQAGNTIYF.